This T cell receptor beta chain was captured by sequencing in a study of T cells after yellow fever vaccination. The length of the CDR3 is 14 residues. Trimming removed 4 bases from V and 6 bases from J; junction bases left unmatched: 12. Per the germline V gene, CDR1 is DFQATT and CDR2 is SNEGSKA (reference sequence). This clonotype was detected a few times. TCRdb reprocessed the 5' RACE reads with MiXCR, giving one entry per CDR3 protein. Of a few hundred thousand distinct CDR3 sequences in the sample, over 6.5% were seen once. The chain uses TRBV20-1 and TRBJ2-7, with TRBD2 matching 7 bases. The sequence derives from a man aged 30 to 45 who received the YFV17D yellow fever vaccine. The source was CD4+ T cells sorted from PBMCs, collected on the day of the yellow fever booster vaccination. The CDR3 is CSATPPAGVGEQYF. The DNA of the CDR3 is TGCAGTGCTACCCCCCCCGCGGGAGTTGGCGAGCAGTACTTC.